What follows are 20 T cell receptor beta chains derived from one specimen sequenced in a study of shared clonotypes between healthy human individuals. Measured with immunoSEQ multiplex PCR; TCRdb has only the in-frame clones, and not every one. The table lists about 960,000 clones, over 60% of them singletons. Sample: memory CD4+ T cells sorted from blood. Subset of the sample: CD45RA-negative fraction. All receptors come from a man aged 18 to 30 in good health.

The rearrangement uses TRBV7-9 and TRBJ2-1, with TRBD2 matching over 9 bases. From germline, CDR1 is SEHNR and CDR2 FQNEAQ (reference sequence). V trimming: 1 base; J trimming: 5 bases; junction bases outside the gene matches: 15. There are 19 residues in the CDR3. The CDR3 here is CASSLGVLGGLAYNNEQFF. The CDR3 DNA sequence: TGTGCCAGCAGCTTAGGGGTCCTCGGAGGACTAGCGTATAACAATGAGCAGTTCTTC.

The V gene is TRBV19, the J gene TRBJ2-4; D remains unclear. Germline V gives CDR1 LNHDA, CDR2 SQIVND (reference sequence). This CDR3 contains 15 residues. Trimming took 2 bases from V and 0 from J, leaving 8 bases between them. The CDR3 DNA reads TGTGCCAGTAGTATAAGTGGGTTAGCCAAAAACATTCAGTACTTC. Translated, it gives CASSISGLAKNIQYF.

This rearrangement joins TRBV7-2 to TRBJ2-3; perhaps D is TRBD1 or TRBD2 (5 bases each). This CDR3 is built from 17 residues. The germline gives CDR1 SGHTA, CDR2 FQGNSA. V lost 4 bases, J lost 5 bases, and 22 bases lay in between. CDR3 nucleotide sequence: TGTGCCAGCAGCTCCGCCGTACCGGGACCCGAAAGAGATACGCAGTATTTT. Translating it yields CASSSAVPGPERDTQYF.

This clone was detected only a few times. The gene calls are TRBV30 and TRBJ2-3; D call uncertain. CDR1 and CDR2 from the germline V gene are GTSNPN and SVGIG (reference sequence). Trimming removed 4 bases from V and 7 bases from J, with 6 bases in between. The CDR3 spans 10 residues. In nucleotides, the CDR3 is TGTGCCTGGACCCGTTATACGCAGTATTTT. It translates to CAWTRYTQYF.

The chain has TRBV10-1 and TRBJ2-3; no clear D. The CDR3 runs to 14 residues. Germline V gene lookup returns CDR1 WNHNN and CDR2 SYGVQD (reference sequence). Between the trimmed V and J ends, which lost 3 bases and 6 bases, there was a span of 13 bases. The CDR3 DNA reads TGCGCCAGCAGTGATGGGCTAGAGAGGGATACGCAGTATTTT. It specifies CASSDGLERDTQYF.

The chain combines TRBV19 with TRBJ1-4, with a tentative D call TRBD1 (6 bases). V shed 6 bases and J shed 6 bases, with 14 bases lying between them. This CDR3 is 14 amino acids long. The germline V gene encodes CDR1 LNHDA and CDR2 SQIVND (reference sequence). In DNA, the CDR3 is TGTGCCAGTAGCCCACTCGGGGGGCATGAAAAACTGTTTTTT. Its translation: CASSPLGGHEKLFF.

The CDR3 reads CAISDDRNTEAFF. CDR3 nucleotides: TGTGCCATCAGTGATGACAGGAACACTGAAGCTTTCTTT. J is TRBJ1-1 and V is TRBV10-3; a possible D gene is TRBD1 (5 bases). V was trimmed by 3 bases and J by 1 base, leaving 6 bases between them. CDR1 and CDR2 (germline): ENHRY, SYGVKD. CDR3 length: 13 amino acids.

The rearrangement joins TRBV6-5 to TRBJ1-1, with unresolved D. The germline V and J ends were trimmed by 2 bases and 1 base, with 11 bases remaining between them. CDR1 is MNHEY, CDR2 SVGAGI, per germline. The CDR3 is 15 amino acids. CDR3 nucleotide sequence: TGTGCCAGCAGTTACCTCCCGGCAGGGAACACTGAAGCTTTCTTT. This codes for CASSYLPAGNTEAFF.

The chain combines TRBV28 with TRBJ1-3, with TRBD1 matching 9 bases. J was trimmed by 6 bases and V by 4 bases; bases with no gene match: 10. CDR3 length: 16 amino acids. In germline, CDR1 is MDHEN, CDR2 SYDVKM. This chain's CDR3 is CASSSISGTGKNTIYF. CDR3 DNA sequence: TGTGCCAGCAGTTCGATTTCCGGGACAGGGAAAAACACCATATATTTT. The full variable domain, with the rest looked up from reference TRBV28 and TRBJ1-3, is DVKVTQSSRYLVKRTGEKVFLECVQDMDHENMFWYRQDPGLGLRLIYFSYDVKMKEKGDIPEGYSVSREKKERFSLILESASTNQTSMYLCASSSISGTGKNTIYFGEGSWLTVV.

The J gene is TRBJ1-1, the V gene TRBV18; D is possibly TRBD1 (6 bases). Germline V lookup: CDR1 KGHSH, CDR2 LQKENI. V lost 3 bases, J lost 1 base, and 24 bases lay in between. This CDR3 region has 19 residues. The CDR3 nucleotides read TGTGCCAGCTCACCCGCCAACAAGGGGGTGGGGGCTACGAACACTGAAGCTTTCTTT. This translates into CASSPANKGVGATNTEAFF.

The chain combines TRBV7-2 with TRBJ1-5; D unresolved. The V end was cut by 5 bases, the J end by 7 bases, with 12 bases between. Germline-derived CDR1 and CDR2 are SGHTA and FQGNSA. This CDR3 has 13 residues. The chain's CDR3 is CASSAYGGQPQHF. In DNA, the CDR3 is TGTGCCAGCAGCGCCTACGGTGGACAGCCCCAGCATTTT.

The chain has TRBV5-6 and TRBJ2-7; D possibly matches TRBD1 or TRBD2 (5 bases each). V dropped 6 bases and J dropped 3 bases, with 13 bases sitting between them. This CDR3 region has 13 residues. Germline CDR1 reads SGHDT; CDR2 reads YYEEEE. This chain's CDR3 is CASTRDLNYEQYF. The DNA of the CDR3 is TGTGCCAGCACACGGGACCTTAACTACGAGCAGTACTTC.

This rearrangement joins TRBV30 to TRBJ2-7; D may be TRBD2 (7 bases). The CDR3 loop spans 13 amino acids. Per germline, CDR1 GTSNPN and CDR2 SVGIG (reference sequence). V lost 1 base and J 4 bases, leaving 11 bases between the germline ends. CDR3 in amino acids: CAWSEGGEYEQYF. CDR3 nucleotides: TGTGCCTGGAGTGAGGGGGGGGAATACGAGCAGTACTTC.

The chain uses TRBV6-5 and TRBJ2-7; a weak D match, TRBD1 (5 bases). CDR1 is MNHEY, CDR2 SVGAGI, per germline. Deletions cut 8 bases from V and 0 bases from J, with 17 bases between. This CDR3 comprises 15 residues. The CDR3: CASGARGLGSYEQYF. The CDR3 DNA is TGTGCCAGCGGCGCAAGGGGCCTGGGCTCCTACGAGCAGTACTTC.

As for this clone: The same CDR3 is also encoded by other DNA sequences in this sample. The genes are TRBV7-2 and TRBJ2-7; no firm D call. V was shortened by 1 base and J by 4 bases, with 2 bases between the two germline ends. The CDR3 contains 11 residues. The germline V gene encodes CDR1 SGHTA and CDR2 FQGNSA. The CDR3: CASSLVYEQYF. As DNA, the CDR3 is TGTGCCAGCAGCTTAGTGTACGAGCAGTACTTC.

In its sample, this clone was seen once. The chain has TRBV2 and TRBJ2-7; TRBD2 agrees at 7 bases. V trimming: 8 bases; J trimming: 2 bases; junction bases outside the gene matches: 6. The V gene's germline CDR1 is SNHLY and CDR2 FYNNEI. The CDR3 is 13 residues long. The CDR3 here is CASGPGGTYEQYF. The CDR3 nucleotides read TGTGCCAGCGGCCCGGGGGGAACCTACGAGCAGTACTTC.

The gene calls are TRBV10-3 and TRBJ1-1, with 9 bases identical to TRBD1. There are 15 residues in the CDR3. From germline, CDR1 is ENHRY and CDR2 SYGVKD. The ends lost 6 bases at V and 4 bases at J; junction bases unmatched: 9. CDR3 amino acids: CAISRTGASGTEAFF. The CDR3 DNA reads as TGTGCCATCAGCAGGACAGGGGCAAGCGGCACTGAAGCTTTCTTT.

This chain uses TRBV7-8 with TRBJ2-5; possible D gene TRBD2, 6 bases. This CDR3 has 15 residues. From germline, CDR1 is SGHVS and CDR2 FQNEAQ. Trimming shortened V by 2 bases and J by 4 bases, and 14 bases separated the two germline ends. The DNA of the CDR3 is TGTGCCAGCAGCTTACGGGCTAGCGTGGCAGAGACCCAGTACTTC. As protein: CASSLRASVAETQYF.

The chain employs TRBV10-3 and TRBJ2-3; 8 bases map to TRBD2. CDR1 and CDR2 (germline): ENHRY, SYGVKD. The V and J ends lost 0 bases and 0 bases, in that order; junction bases with no gene match: 8. The CDR3 loop spans 18 amino acids. DNA for the CDR3: TGTGCCATCAGTGAGTCATTGGGCGGGAGGCCGAGCACAGATACGCAGTATTTT. Translated: CAISESLGGRPSTDTQYF.

The chain carries TRBV9 and TRBJ2-2; D possibly corresponds to TRBD2 (6 bases). V dropped 0 bases and J dropped 0 bases, with 15 bases sitting between them. Germline CDR1 and CDR2: SGDLS and YYNGEE. The CDR3 totals 18 residues. CDR3 sequence: CASSVGDPLATNTGELFF. The CDR3 DNA follows: TGTGCCAGCAGCGTAGGGGACCCTCTAGCGACGAACACCGGGGAGCTGTTTTTT.